This T cell receptor (beta chain) stems from a study of cytomegalovirus exposure and HLA in healthy donors. Germline CDR1 SGHTA, CDR2 FQGNSA. V lost 5 bases, J lost 0 bases, and 5 bases stayed unmatched. This CDR3 has 15 residues. The data were produced by immunoSEQ multiplex PCR, yet TCRdb's version contains in-frame clones alone and is incomplete. The sample holds about 92,000 clones, approximately 94% seen once. J is TRBJ1-2 and V is TRBV7-2; 8 bases line up with TRBD1. Sequenced sample: PBMCs. The sequence came from a woman aged 25 to 45 in good health and CMV-seropositive. The CDR3 is CASSPRTGSNYGYTF. CDR3 bases: TGTGCCAGCAGCCCGAGGACAGGGTCTAACTATGGCTACACCTTC.